This T cell receptor beta chain is drawn from a study of regulatory T cells in long-lasting Graves disease. The TCR beta library used iRepertoire HTBI primers with Arm-PCR amplification of CDR3. TCRdb itself ran the multiplex PCR reads through MiXCR, one entry per CDR3 protein. The data contain approximately 470,000 distinct CDR3 sequences, 15% to 20% of them singletons. CDR1 is ENHRY, CDR2 SYGVKD, per germline. Trimming removed 2 bases at V and 1 base at J, with 15 bases between. The length of the CDR3 is 17 residues. The time point was: newly diagnosed GD, antithyroid drugs for less than 3 months. PBMC-extracted RNA yielded the TCR library. This clonotype was picked up a small number of times. These records were also assigned to another study, of T cells in Graves' hyperthyroidism and ophthalmopathy. That work states: The hyperthyroidism patients had all been newly diagnosed, and their disease duration was under 2 months. Their ages ranged from 18 to 65 years.

This specimen was peripheral blood mononuclear cells (PBMCs), taken at new diagnosis, from a patient treated with antithyroid drugs. V and J are TRBV10-3 and TRBJ1-3; D might be TRBD1 (5 bases). This receptor was obtained from a man aged 35-49 years with Graves disease. The CDR3 nucleotides read TGTGCCATCAGTGAGCCTGAAAGGGGAAGATCTGGAAACACCATATATTTT. Its translation: CAISEPERGRSGNTIYF.